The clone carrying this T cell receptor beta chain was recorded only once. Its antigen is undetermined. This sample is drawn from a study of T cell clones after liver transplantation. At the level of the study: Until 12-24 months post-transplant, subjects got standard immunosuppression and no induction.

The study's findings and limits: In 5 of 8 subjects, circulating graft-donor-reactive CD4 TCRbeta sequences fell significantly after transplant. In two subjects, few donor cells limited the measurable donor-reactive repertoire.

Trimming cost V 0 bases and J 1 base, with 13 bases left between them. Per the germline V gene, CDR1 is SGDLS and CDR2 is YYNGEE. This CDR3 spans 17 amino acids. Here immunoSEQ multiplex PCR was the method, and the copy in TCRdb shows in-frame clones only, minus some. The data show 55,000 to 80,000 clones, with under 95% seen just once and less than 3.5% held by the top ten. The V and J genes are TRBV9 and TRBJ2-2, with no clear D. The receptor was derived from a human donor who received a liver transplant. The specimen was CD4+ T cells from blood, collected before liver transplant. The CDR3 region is CASSVGLGLGNTGELFF. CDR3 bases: TGTGCCAGCAGCGTAGGGCTGGGTTTAGGGAACACCGGGGAGCTGTTTTTT.